Detailed here is one TCR beta chain. This record comes from a study of cytomegalovirus exposure and HLA in healthy donors. Study-wide background: Unique TCRs from HLA-typed donors, approximately 80 million of them, were held in an early data release.

A multiplex PCR was run with 60 Vbeta primers and 13 Jbeta primers. The data were produced by immunoSEQ multiplex PCR, yet TCRdb's version contains in-frame clones alone and is incomplete. The sample carries tens of thousands of clones, roughly two thirds recorded once. The CDR3 is made up of 15 amino acids. The germline V gene has CDR1 SGHAT and CDR2 FQNNGV. Trimming stripped 1 base from V and 5 bases from J, with 11 bases between. The sequence came from a male donor in good health and CMV-seropositive. The sample was PBMCs. The chain joins TRBV11-2 to TRBJ1-4, with no clear D. CDR3 protein: CASSLGQIPNEKLFF. The CDR3 DNA reads as TGTGCCAGCAGCTTAGGACAAATCCCGAATGAAAAACTGTTTTTT.